Below, one TCR beta chain is given with its context. The data stem from a study of blood T cell repertoires in COVID-19. Study background: There were acute and convalescent COVID-19 samples, and they came from the United States, Italy and Spain.

The germline CDR1 and CDR2 sequences are SGHNT and YYREEE (reference sequence). This CDR3 spans 15 amino acids. V dropped 2 bases and J dropped 2 bases, with 13 bases sitting between them. Per the original data handling: The authors estimated nucleated cell counts from reference gene primer amplification. Generated by immunoSEQ multiplex PCR, the TCRdb table keeps only in-frame clones and is missing some. That table furnishes V, J and clone size, whereas the DNA furnished D and trimming. The data contain about 200,000 clones, around 80% of them singletons. V gene TRBV5-4 combines with J gene TRBJ2-5; D is ambiguous. Sequenced material: peripheral blood. The clonotype originates from a man aged 60-69 years with acute or convalescent COVID-19. DNA for the CDR3: TGTGCCAGCAGCTTATCGGGTTCCAGACAAGAGACCCAGTACTTC. Translating it yields CASSLSGSRQETQYF.